What follows is one T cell receptor (beta chain) and its context. The data belong to a study of shared T cell receptors in the human thymus. J gave up 6 bases and V 4 bases, and 10 bases lay outside the gene matches. The germline V gene has CDR1 LGHNA and CDR2 YSLEER. CDR3 length equals 16 residues. TCRdb keeps only in-frame clones here, not all; method: immunoSEQ multiplex PCR. The top ten hold about 0.01% of the sample, which has some 700,000 clones, approximately 90% seen once. The sample also formed part of further work on human thymus T cells. According to that study: The people who donated were healthy Finnish babies having corrective surgery for congenital heart defects. During corrective heart surgery, resections were taken, and the thymus tissue came from them. Blood and thymic repertoires both appeared biased in V and J gene usage. Highly overlapping thymic repertoires in unrelated individuals were reported by related research.

The clonotype was recovered from a boy younger than two with a congenital heart defect. Sequences were obtained from thymocytes. The chain employs TRBV4-3 and TRBJ2-1, with 9 positions matching TRBD2. The CDR3 coding sequence is TGCGCCAGCAGCCTCTCGAGGGCAGCGGGGGGCAATGAGCAGTTCTTC. Translation: CASSLSRAAGGNEQFF.